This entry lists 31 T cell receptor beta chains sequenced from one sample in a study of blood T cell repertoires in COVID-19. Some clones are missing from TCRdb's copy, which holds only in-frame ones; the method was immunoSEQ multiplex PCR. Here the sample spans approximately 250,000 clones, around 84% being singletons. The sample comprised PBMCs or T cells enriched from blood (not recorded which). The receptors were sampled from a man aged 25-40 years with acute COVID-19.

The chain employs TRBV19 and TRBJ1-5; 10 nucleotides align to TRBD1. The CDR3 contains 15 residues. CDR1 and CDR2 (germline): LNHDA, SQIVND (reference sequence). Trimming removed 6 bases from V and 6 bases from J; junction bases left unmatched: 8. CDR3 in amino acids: CASRFGTGVGQPQHF. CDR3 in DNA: TGTGCCAGTAGATTCGGGACAGGGGTCGGTCAGCCCCAGCATTTT.

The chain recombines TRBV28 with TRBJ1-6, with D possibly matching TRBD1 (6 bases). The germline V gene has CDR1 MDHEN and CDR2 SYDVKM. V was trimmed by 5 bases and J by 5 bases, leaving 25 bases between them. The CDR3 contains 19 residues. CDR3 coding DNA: TGTGCCAGCAGTCCCCCCCATTACAGGGTGAGAATCCATAATTCACCCCTCCACTTT. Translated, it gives CASSPPHYRVRIHNSPLHF.

CDR3 amino acids: CASSPHTEAFF. CDR3 nucleotide sequence: TGTGCCAGCAGCCCTCACACTGAAGCTTTCTTT. J is TRBJ1-1 and V is TRBV28; no firm D call. Germline V gene sequence: CDR1 MDHEN, CDR2 SYDVKM. The CDR3 covers 11 residues. The germline V and J ends were trimmed by 6 bases and 3 bases, with 5 bases remaining between them.

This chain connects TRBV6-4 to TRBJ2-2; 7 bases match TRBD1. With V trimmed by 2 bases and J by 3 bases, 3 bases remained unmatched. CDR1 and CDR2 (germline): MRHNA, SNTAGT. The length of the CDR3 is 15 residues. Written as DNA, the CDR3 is TGTGCCAGCAGTGACGGGGACAGCGACACCGGGGAGCTGTTTTTT. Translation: CASSDGDSDTGELFF.

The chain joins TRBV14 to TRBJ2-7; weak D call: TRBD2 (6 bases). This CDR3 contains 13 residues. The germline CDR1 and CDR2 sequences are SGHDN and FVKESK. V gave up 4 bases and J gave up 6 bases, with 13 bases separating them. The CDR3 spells CASSRTGGSEQYV. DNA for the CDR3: TGTGCCAGCAGCCGAACCGGAGGGAGCGAGCAGTACGTC.

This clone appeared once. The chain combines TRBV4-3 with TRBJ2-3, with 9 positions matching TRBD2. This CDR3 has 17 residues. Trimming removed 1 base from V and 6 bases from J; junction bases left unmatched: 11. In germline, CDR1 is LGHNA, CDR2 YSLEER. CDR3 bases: TGCGCCAGCAGCCAAGGGCTTCCTAGCGGGGCCTTCGATACGCAGTATTTT. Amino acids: CASSQGLPSGAFDTQYF.

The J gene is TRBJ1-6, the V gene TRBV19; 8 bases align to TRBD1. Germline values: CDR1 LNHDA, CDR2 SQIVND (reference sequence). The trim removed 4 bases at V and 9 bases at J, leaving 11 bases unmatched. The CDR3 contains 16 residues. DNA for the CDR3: TGTGCCAGTAGTAACTTATCAGGGGGCATTGGTTCACCCCTCCACTTT. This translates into CASSNLSGGIGSPLHF.

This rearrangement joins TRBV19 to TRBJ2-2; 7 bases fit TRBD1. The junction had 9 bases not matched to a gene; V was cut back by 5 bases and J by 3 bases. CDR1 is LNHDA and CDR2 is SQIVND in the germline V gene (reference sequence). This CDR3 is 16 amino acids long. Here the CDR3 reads CASSGYRGKDTGELFF. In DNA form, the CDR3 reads TGTGCCAGTAGTGGATACAGGGGAAAGGACACCGGGGAGCTGTTTTTT.

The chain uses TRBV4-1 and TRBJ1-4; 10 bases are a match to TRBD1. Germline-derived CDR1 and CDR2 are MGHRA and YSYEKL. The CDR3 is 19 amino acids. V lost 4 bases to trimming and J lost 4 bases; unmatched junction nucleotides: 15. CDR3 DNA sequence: TGCGCCAGCAGCCCACAGACCGGACAGGGGGGACTAGTTAATGAAAAACTGTTTTTT. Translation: CASSPQTGQGGLVNEKLFF.

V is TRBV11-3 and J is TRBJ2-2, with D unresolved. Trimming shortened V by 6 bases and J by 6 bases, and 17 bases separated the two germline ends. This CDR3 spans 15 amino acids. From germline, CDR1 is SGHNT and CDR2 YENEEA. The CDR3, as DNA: TGTGCCAGCAGTTCTACCGCAGGTGTGGCCGGGGAGCTGTTTTTT. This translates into CASSSTAGVAGELFF.

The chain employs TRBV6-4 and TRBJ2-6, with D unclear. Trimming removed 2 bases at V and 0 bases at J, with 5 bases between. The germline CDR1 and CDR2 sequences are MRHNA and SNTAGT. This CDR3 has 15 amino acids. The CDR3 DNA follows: TGTGCCAGCAGTGACAGCCTCTCTGGGGCCAACGTCCTGACTTTC. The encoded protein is CASSDSLSGANVLTF.

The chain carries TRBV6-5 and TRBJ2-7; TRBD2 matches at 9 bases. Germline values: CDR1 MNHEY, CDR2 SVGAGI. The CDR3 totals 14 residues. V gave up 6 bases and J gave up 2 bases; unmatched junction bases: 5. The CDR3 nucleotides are TGTGCCAGCAGCTCCGGACTAGCGCCCTACGAGCAGTACGTC. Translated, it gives CASSSGLAPYEQYV.

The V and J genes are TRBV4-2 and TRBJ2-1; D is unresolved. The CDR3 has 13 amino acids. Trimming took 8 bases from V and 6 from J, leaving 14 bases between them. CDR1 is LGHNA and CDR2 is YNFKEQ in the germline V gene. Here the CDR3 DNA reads TGTGCCAGCCACCGGAGCTCTTCCAATGAGCAGTTCTTC. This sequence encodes CASHRSSSNEQFF.

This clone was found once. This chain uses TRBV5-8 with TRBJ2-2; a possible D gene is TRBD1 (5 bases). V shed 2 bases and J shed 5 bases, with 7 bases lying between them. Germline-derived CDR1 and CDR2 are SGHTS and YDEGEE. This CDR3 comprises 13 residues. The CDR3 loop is CASSFRGTGELFF. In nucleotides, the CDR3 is TGTGCCAGCAGCTTTAGGGGTACCGGGGAGCTGTTTTTT.

In DNA, the CDR3 is TGTGCCAGCAGCGATGGACAGGGAAGTGGCTACACCTTC. Its translation: CASSDGQGSGYTF. The rearrangement uses TRBV7-2 and TRBJ1-2; TRBD1 matches at 8 bases. CDR1 is SGHTA, CDR2 FQGNSA, per germline. The CDR3 runs to 13 residues. The ends lost 5 bases at V and 7 bases at J; junction bases unmatched: 6.

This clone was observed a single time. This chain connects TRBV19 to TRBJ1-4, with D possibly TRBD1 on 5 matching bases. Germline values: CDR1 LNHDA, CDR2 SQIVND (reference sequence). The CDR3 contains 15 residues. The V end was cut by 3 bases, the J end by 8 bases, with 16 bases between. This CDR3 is CASSIGAGQGEKLFF. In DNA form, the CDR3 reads TGTGCCAGTAGTATTGGGGCAGGGCAGGGCGAAAAACTGTTTTTT.

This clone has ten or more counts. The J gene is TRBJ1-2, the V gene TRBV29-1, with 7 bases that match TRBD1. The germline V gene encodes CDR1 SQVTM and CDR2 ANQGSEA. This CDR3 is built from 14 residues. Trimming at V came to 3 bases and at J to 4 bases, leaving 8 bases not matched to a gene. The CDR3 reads CSVEPPGQTYGYTF. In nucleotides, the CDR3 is TGCAGCGTTGAGCCACCGGGACAGACCTATGGCTACACCTTC.

The CDR3 protein is CASNSGGIKSSPLHF. The CDR3 nucleotides read TGTGCCAGCAACTCGGGAGGGATCAAATCGTCACCCCTCCACTTT. This sequence joins TRBV6-5 and TRBJ1-6; D call uncertain. CDR1 MNHEY and CDR2 SVGAGI come from the germline V gene. The CDR3 runs to 15 residues. V lost 7 bases and J lost 10, with 20 bases in between.

CDR3 nucleotides: TGTGCCAGCGGGGGAGGGACGACGGGAGGGGGCAATGAGCAGTTCTTC. It yields the protein CASGGGTTGGGNEQFF. V is TRBV2 and J is TRBJ2-1; TRBD2 agrees at 8 bases. The CDR3 runs to 16 residues. The junction had 15 bases not matched to a gene; V was cut back by 8 bases and J by 6 bases. Germline CDR1 reads SNHLY; CDR2 reads FYNNEI.

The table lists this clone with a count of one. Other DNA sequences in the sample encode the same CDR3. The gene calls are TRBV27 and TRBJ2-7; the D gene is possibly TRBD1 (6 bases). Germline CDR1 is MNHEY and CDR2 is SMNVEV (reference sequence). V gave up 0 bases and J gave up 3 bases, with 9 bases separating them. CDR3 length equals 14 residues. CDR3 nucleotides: TGTGCCAGCAGTTTATCGCAGGGGAGCTACGAGCAGTACGTC. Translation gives CASSLSQGSYEQYV.

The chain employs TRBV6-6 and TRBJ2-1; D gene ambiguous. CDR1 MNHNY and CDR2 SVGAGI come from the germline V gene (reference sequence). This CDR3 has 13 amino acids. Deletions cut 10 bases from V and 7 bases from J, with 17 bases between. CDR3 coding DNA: TGTGCCACCTACGAGGAGCTTAGAAATGAGCAGTTCTTC. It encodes CATYEELRNEQFF.

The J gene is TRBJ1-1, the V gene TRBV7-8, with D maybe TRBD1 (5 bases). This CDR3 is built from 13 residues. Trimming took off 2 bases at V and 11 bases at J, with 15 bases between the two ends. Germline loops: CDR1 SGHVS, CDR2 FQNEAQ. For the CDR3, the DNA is TGTGCCAGCAGCTTACCAGGGCCCAAGGAGGCTTTCTTT. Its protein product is CASSLPGPKEAFF.

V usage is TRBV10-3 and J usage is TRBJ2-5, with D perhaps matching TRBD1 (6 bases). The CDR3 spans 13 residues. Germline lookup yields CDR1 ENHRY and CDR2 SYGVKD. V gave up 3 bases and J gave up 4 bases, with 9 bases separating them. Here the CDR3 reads CAISDPGAETQYF. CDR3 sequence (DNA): TGTGCCATCAGTGACCCAGGGGCAGAGACCCAGTACTTC.

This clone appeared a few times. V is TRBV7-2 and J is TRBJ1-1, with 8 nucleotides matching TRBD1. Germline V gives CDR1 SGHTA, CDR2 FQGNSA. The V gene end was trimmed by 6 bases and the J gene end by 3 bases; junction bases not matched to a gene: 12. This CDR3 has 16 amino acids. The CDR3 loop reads CASRPQGAHGYTEAFF. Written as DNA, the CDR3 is TGTGCCAGCAGACCCCAGGGGGCGCATGGCTACACTGAAGCTTTCTTT. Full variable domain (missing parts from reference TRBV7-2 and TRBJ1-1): GAGVSQSPSNKVTEKGKDVELRCDPISGHTALYWYRQSLGQGLEFLIYFQGNSAPDKSGLPSDRFSAERTGGSVSTLTIQRTQQEDSAVYLCASRPQGAHGYTEAFFGQGTRLTVV.

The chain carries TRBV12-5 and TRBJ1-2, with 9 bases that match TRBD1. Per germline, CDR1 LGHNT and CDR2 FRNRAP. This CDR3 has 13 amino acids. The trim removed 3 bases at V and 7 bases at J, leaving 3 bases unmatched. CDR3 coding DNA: TGTGCTAGTGGTTTAGGGACAGGGTTTGGCTACACCTTC. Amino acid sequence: CASGLGTGFGYTF.

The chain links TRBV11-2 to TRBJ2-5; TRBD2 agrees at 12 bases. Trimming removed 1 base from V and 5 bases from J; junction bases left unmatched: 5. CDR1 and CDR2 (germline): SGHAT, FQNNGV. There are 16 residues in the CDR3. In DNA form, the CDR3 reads TGTGCCAGCAGCTTAGGAGCTAGCGGGAGGGGCGAGACCCAGTACTTC. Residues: CASSLGASGRGETQYF.

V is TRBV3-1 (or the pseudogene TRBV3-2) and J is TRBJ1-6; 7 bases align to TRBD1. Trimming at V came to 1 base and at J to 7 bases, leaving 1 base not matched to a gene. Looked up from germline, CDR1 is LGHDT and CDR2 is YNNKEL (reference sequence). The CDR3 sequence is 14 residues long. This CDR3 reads CASSQGRGNSPLHF. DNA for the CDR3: TGTGCCAGCAGCCAAGGCAGGGGGAATTCACCCCTCCACTTT.

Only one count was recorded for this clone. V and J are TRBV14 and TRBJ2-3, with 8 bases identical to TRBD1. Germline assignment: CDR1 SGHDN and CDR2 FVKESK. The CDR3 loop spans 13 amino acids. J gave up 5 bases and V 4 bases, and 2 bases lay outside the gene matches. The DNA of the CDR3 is TGTGCCAGCAGCCCGACAGGGGTAGATACGCAGTATTTT. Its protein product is CASSPTGVDTQYF. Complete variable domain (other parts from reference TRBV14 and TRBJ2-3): EAGVTQFPSHSVIEKGQTVTLRCDPISGHDNLYWYRRVMGKEIKFLLHFVKESKQDESGMPNNRFLAERTGGTYSTLKVQPAELEDSGVYFCASSPTGVDTQYFGPGTRLTVL.

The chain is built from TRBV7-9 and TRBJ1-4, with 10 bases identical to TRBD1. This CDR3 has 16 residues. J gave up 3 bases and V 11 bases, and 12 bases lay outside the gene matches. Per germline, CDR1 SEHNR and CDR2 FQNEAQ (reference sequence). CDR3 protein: CAVGDRGGGANEKLFF. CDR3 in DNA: TGTGCCGTCGGGGACAGGGGAGGAGGCGCTAATGAAAAACTGTTTTTT.

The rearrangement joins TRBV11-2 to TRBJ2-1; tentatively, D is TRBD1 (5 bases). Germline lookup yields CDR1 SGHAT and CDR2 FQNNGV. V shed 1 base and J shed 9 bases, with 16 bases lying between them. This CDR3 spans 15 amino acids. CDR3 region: CASSLVLRGNGEQFF. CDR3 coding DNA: TGTGCCAGCAGCTTAGTCCTAAGGGGTAACGGTGAGCAGTTCTTC.

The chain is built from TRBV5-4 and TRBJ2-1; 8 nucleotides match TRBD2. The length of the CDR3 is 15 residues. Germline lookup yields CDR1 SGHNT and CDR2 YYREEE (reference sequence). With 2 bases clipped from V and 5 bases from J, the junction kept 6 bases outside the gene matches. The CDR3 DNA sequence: TGTGCCAGCAGCTTCGACGGGGGGGTCGACAATGAGCAGTTCTTC. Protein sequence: CASSFDGGVDNEQFF. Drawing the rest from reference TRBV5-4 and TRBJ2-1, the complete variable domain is ETGVTQSPTHLIKTRGQQVTLRCSSQSGHNTVSWYQQALGQGPQFIFQYYREEENGRGNFPPRFSGLQFPNYSSELNVNALELDDSALYLCASSFDGGVDNEQFFGPGTRLTVL.